The 19 T cell receptor beta chains reported below all come from one sample, sequenced in a study of cytomegalovirus exposure and HLA in healthy donors. Primers included in the PCR were 60 Vbeta and 13 Jbeta primers. Generated by immunoSEQ multiplex PCR, the TCRdb table keeps only in-frame clones and is missing some. This table lists approximately 110,000 clones. Sample: PBMCs. These TCRs come from a man aged 25 to 45 in good health and CMV-seronegative.

The chain carries TRBV10-3 and TRBJ1-3, with D perhaps matching TRBD1 (5 bases). CDR3 size: 15 residues. The germline V gene has CDR1 ENHRY and CDR2 SYGVKD. Trimming pared 6 bases from V and 3 bases from J, leaving 15 bases between. In nucleotides, the CDR3 is TGTGCCATCAGCGGGGGAACCAGCGGTGGAAACACCATATATTTT. Translated, it gives CAISGGTSGGNTIYF.

About this clone: The sample carries other DNA sequences with the same CDR3. The rearrangement joins TRBV4-3 to TRBJ2-7; D ambiguous. V shed 0 bases and J shed 0 bases, with 9 bases lying between them. CDR1 and CDR2 (germline): LGHNA, YSLEER. The CDR3 extends over 15 amino acids. The CDR3 is CASSQDQSGSYEQYF. CDR3 bases: TGCGCCAGCAGCCAAGATCAATCCGGCTCCTACGAGCAGTACTTC.

The CDR3 nucleotides read TGTGCCAGCAGCTTAGCTAGCGGGAGGTGGGATGAGCAGTTCTTC. Translated: CASSLASGRWDEQFF. J is TRBJ2-1 and V is TRBV7-9; TRBD2 matches at 10 bases. The CDR3 extends over 15 amino acids. From germline, CDR1 is SEHNR and CDR2 FQNEAQ (reference sequence). V was pared by 0 bases and J by 8 bases, with 4 bases of the junction left unmatched.

The CDR3 coding sequence is TGTGCCTGGACGAGCGGGAAGACCTCTATGGTCGGCGAGCAGTACTTC. Amino acid sequence: CAWTSGKTSMVGEQYF. The rearrangement links TRBV30 to TRBJ2-7; the match to TRBD2 covers 7 bases. Unmatched junction bases numbered 18, after V lost 4 bases and J lost 6 bases. The CDR3 extends over 16 amino acids. Germline lookup yields CDR1 GTSNPN and CDR2 SVGIG (reference sequence).

V gene TRBV19 combines with J gene TRBJ2-7; tentatively, D is TRBD1 (6 bases). With 3 bases removed from V and 5 bases from J, the gap between germline ends came to 11 bases. The CDR3 is 13 amino acids. Germline-derived CDR1 and CDR2 are LNHDA and SQIVND (reference sequence). The CDR3 DNA reads TGTGCCAGTAGTATTGGCCCAGGGGACGAGCAGTACTTC. It translates to CASSIGPGDEQYF.

The chain combines TRBV6-1 with TRBJ2-7, with 7 bases aligning to TRBD1. V lost 7 bases to trimming and J lost 1 base; unmatched junction nucleotides: 10. The length of the CDR3 is 15 residues. Germline CDR1 is MNHNS and CDR2 is SASEGT. The CDR3 protein is CASTEMTGRSYEQYF. The CDR3 DNA reads as TGTGCCAGCACGGAAATGACAGGGCGTTCCTACGAGCAGTACTTC.

J is TRBJ2-1 and V is TRBV10-1; 11 nucleotides agree with TRBD2. There are 16 residues in the CDR3. Germline assignment: CDR1 WNHNN and CDR2 SYGVQD (reference sequence). The ends lost 3 bases at V and 4 bases at J; junction bases unmatched: 5. CDR3 DNA: TGCGCCAGCAGTGATGGGCTAGCGGGAGGTTACAATGAGCAGTTCTTC. This codes for CASSDGLAGGYNEQFF.

The chain joins TRBV6-5 to TRBJ2-7; 7 bases fit TRBD1. The junction had 8 bases not matched to a gene; V was cut back by 1 base and J by 2 bases. This CDR3 has 16 residues. Germline values: CDR1 MNHEY, CDR2 SVGAGI. The CDR3 region is CASSYFGQELTYEQYF. CDR3 DNA: TGTGCCAGCAGTTACTTTGGACAGGAGCTAACCTACGAGCAGTACTTC.

The chain employs TRBV5-1 and TRBJ1-4; no definite D call. Deletions cut 0 bases from V and 7 bases from J, with 10 bases between. Germline V gene data show CDR1 as SGHRS and CDR2 as YFSETQ. CDR3 length equals 14 residues. The CDR3 spells CASSLAGSAEKLFF. CDR3 sequence (DNA): TGCGCCAGCAGCTTGGCAGGTTCAGCTGAAAAACTGTTTTTT.

This rearrangement joins TRBV6-5 to TRBJ1-2; no clear D gene. The germline V gene has CDR1 MNHEY and CDR2 SVGAGI. The germline V and J ends were trimmed by 2 bases and 4 bases, with 11 bases remaining between them. CDR3 length: 14 amino acids. The CDR3 protein is CASSYGDKLYGYTF. The DNA for the CDR3 is TGTGCCAGCAGTTACGGAGATAAACTCTATGGCTACACCTTC.

This chain joins TRBV4-1 and TRBJ2-7, with D possibly matching TRBD1 (6 bases). The V end lost 5 bases, the J end lost 3 bases, and 11 bases lay between the germline ends. CDR1 is MGHRA and CDR2 is YSYEKL in the germline V gene. The CDR3 is made up of 13 amino acids. The CDR3 is CASSLDRNYEQYF. In DNA, the CDR3 is TGCGCCAGCAGCTTGGACAGAAACTACGAGCAGTACTTC.

The V and J genes are TRBV28 and TRBJ2-5, with D perhaps TRBD1 (5 bases). Germline loops: CDR1 MDHEN, CDR2 SYDVKM. The V end was cut by 5 bases, the J end by 2 bases, with 9 bases between. The length of the CDR3 is 13 residues. CDR3 sequence: CASSDDSQETQYF. CDR3 coding DNA: TGTGCCAGCAGTGATGACAGTCAAGAGACCCAGTACTTC.

V gene TRBV19 combines with J gene TRBJ2-5; the match to TRBD2 covers 9 bases. The CDR3 is 15 amino acids. Germline lookup yields CDR1 LNHDA and CDR2 SQIVND (reference sequence). The V gene end was trimmed by 5 bases and the J gene end by 4 bases; junction bases not matched to a gene: 8. The CDR3 coding sequence is TGTGCCAGTAGTCTTGGAGGCGGGAGGGGAGAGACCCAGTACTTC. This sequence encodes CASSLGGGRGETQYF.

The CDR3, as DNA: TGTGCCAGCAGCTTGCCGGTAGCGGCCACAGATACGCAGTATTTT. Translating it yields CASSLPVAATDTQYF. The chain links TRBV5-6 to TRBJ2-3; D possibly corresponds to TRBD2 (6 bases). CDR1 is SGHDT and CDR2 is YYEEEE in the germline V gene. This CDR3 has 15 residues. Trimming shortened V by 1 base and J by 2 bases, and 11 bases separated the two germline ends.

CDR3 coding DNA: TGTGCCAGCAGTTCTATCGAGGTGTCGCAGTTCTTC. This translates into CASSSIEVSQFF. The chain couples TRBV28 to TRBJ2-1; D ambiguous. The CDR3 spans 12 residues. The ends were cut back, 4 bases at V and 12 bases at J, with 13 bases in the middle. Germline lookup yields CDR1 MDHEN and CDR2 SYDVKM.

The chain combines TRBV11-2 with TRBJ2-7; a possible D gene is TRBD2 (5 bases). The V gene's germline CDR1 is SGHAT and CDR2 FQNNGV. The CDR3 has 13 residues. Trimming removed 1 base from V and 4 bases from J, with 8 bases in between. CDR3 DNA: TGTGCCAGCAGCTTAGCACTAGAGTACGAGCAGTACTTC. This codes for CASSLALEYEQYF.

The chain is built from TRBV19 and TRBJ2-7; TRBD1 might be the D (5 bases). The V and J ends lost 7 bases and 1 base respectively, with 17 bases between them. CDR1 and CDR2 (germline): LNHDA, SQIVND (reference sequence). The CDR3 totals 15 residues. CDR3 coding DNA: TGTGCCAGTACCCCTGGGGCGGCCGCTTCCTACGAGCAGTACTTC. Encoded protein: CASTPGAAASYEQYF.

The chain has TRBV27 and TRBJ2-3, with TRBD2 matching 11 bases. There are 17 residues in the CDR3. V lost 4 bases and J lost 2; bases outside the gene matches: 8. Germline CDR1 is MNHEY and CDR2 is SMNVEV (reference sequence). CDR3 sequence reads: CASSSLAGVGYTDTQYF. As DNA, the CDR3 is TGTGCCAGCAGTTCACTAGCGGGAGTGGGGTACACAGATACGCAGTATTTT.

V gene TRBV28 combines with J gene TRBJ1-3; perhaps TRBD1 as D (5 bases). Looked up from germline, CDR1 is MDHEN and CDR2 is SYDVKM. The CDR3 contains 15 residues. Trimming removed 3 bases at V and 4 bases at J, with 13 bases between. The CDR3 is CASSLGGASGNTIYF. CDR3 nucleotides: TGTGCCAGCAGTTTGGGAGGGGCGTCGGGAAACACCATATATTTT.